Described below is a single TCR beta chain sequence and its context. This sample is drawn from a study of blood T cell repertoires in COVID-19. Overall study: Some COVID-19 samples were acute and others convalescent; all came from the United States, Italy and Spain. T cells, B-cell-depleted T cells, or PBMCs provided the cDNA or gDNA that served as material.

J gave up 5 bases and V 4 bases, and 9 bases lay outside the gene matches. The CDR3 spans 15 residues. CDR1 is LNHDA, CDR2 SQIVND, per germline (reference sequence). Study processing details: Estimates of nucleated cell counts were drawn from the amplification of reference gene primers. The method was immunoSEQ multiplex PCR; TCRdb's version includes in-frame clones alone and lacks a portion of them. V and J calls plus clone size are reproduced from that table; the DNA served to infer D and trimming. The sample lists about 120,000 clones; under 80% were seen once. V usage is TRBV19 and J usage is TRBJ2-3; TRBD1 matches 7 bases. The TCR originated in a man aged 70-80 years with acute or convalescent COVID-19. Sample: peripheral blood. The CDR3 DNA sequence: TGTGCCAGTAGTACTTCGACAGGGTGGGAAGATACGCAGTATTTT. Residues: CASSTSTGWEDTQYF.